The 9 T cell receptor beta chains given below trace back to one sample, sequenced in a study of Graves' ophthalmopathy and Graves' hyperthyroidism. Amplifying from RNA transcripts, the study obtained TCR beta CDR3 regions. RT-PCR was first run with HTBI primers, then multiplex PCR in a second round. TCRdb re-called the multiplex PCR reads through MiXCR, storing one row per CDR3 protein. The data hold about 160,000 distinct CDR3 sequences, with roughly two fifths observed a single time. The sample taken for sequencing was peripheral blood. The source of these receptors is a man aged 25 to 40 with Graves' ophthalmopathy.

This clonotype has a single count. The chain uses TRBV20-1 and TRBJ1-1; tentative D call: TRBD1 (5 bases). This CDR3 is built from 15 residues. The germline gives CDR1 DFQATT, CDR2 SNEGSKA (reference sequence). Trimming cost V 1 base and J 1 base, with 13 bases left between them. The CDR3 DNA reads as TGCAGTGCTAGAGGGGGGGGACCCAAGAACACTGAAGCTTTCTTT. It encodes CSARGGGPKNTEAFF.

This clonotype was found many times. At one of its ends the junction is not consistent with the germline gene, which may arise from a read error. The CDR3 sequence is CASSPGLAGNPHF. The CDR3 DNA follows: TGTGCCAGCAGCCCGGGACTAGCGGGAAACCCGCACTTC. The gene calls are TRBV11-3 and TRBJ2-7; TRBD2 matches 13 bases. The germline V gene encodes CDR1 SGHNT and CDR2 YENEEA. The CDR3 has 13 amino acids.

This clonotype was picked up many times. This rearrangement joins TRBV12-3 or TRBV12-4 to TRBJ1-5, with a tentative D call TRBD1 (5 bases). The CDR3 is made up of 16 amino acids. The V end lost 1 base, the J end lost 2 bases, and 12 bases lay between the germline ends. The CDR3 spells CASSLVGGSGNQPQHF. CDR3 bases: TGTGCCAGCAGTTTAGTGGGGGGGAGTGGCAATCAGCCCCAGCATTTT.

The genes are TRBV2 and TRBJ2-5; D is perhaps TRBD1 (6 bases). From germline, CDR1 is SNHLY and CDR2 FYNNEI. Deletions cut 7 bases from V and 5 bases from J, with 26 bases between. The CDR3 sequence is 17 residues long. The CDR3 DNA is TGTGCCAGCACCCCCGAGAAGGGGGTCCCGATGAAGGAGACCCAGTACTTC. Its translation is CASTPEKGVPMKETQYF.

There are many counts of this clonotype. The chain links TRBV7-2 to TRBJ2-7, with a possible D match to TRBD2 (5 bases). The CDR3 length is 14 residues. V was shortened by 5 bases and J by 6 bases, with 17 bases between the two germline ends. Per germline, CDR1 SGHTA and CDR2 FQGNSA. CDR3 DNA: TGTGCCAGCAGCCCCCGGGGAGCGCTAAGCGAGCAGTACTTC. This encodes CASSPRGALSEQYF. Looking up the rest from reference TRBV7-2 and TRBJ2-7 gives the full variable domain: GAGVSQSPSNKVTEKGKDVELRCDPISGHTALYWYRQSLGQGLEFLIYFQGNSAPDKSGLPSDRFSAERTGGSVSTLTIQRTQQEDSAVYLCASSPRGALSEQYFGPGTRLTVT.

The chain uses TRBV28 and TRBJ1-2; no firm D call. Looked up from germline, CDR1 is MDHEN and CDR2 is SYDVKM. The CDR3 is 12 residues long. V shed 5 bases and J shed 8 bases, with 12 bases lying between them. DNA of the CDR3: TGTGCCAGCAGTAGATTCGGTGGGGGCTACACCTTC. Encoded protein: CASSRFGGGYTF.

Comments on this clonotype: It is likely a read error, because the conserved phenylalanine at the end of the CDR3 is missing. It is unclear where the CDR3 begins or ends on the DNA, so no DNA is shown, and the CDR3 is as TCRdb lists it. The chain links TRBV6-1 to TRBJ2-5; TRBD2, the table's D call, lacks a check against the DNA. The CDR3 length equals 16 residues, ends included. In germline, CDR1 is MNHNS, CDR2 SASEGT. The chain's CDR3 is CASNAGGPDSPLHFGN.

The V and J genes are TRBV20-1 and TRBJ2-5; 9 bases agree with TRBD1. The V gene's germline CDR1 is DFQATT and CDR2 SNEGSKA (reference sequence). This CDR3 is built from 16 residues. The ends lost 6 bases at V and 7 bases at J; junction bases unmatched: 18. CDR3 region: CSAHGPPGQGGGTQYF. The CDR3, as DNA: TGCAGTGCCCACGGACCGCCGGGACAGGGAGGGGGGACCCAGTACTTC.

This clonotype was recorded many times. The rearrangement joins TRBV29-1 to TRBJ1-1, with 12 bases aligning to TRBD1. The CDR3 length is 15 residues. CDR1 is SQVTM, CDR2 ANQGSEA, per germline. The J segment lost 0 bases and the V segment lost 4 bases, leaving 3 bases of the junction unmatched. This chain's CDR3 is CSVVGQGAVNTEAFF. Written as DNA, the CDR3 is TGCAGCGTTGTGGGACAGGGGGCCGTGAACACTGAAGCTTTCTTT.